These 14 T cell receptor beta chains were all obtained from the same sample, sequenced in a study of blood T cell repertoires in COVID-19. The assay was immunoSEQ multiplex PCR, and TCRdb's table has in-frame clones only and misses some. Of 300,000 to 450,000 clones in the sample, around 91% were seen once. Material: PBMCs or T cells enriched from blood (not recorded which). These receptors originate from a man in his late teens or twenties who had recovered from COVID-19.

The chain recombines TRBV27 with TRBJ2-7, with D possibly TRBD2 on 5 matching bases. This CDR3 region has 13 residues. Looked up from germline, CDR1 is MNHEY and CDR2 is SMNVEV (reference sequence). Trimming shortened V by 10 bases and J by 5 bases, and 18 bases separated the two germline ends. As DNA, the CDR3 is TGTGCCACCGCTGTTTCGTTCGGGAACGAGCAGTACTTC. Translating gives CATAVSFGNEQYF.

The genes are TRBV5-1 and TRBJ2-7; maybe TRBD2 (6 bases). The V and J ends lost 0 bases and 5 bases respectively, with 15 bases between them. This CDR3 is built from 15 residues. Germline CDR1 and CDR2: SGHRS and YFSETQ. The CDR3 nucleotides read TGCGCCAGCAGCTTGGCGGGGGTCCCCACGGACGAGCAGTACTTC. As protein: CASSLAGVPTDEQYF. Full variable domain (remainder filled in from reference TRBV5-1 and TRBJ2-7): KAGVTQTPRYLIKTRGQQVTLSCSPISGHRSVSWYQQTPGQGLQFLFEYFSETQRNKGNFPGRFSGRQFSNSRSEMNVSTLELGDSALYLCASSLAGVPTDEQYFGPGTRLTVT.

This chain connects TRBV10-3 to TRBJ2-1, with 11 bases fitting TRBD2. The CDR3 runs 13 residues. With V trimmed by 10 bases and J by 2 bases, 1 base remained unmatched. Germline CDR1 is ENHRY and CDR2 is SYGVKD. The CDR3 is CASSGGAYNEQFF. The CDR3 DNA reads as TGTGCCAGTAGCGGGGGGGCCTACAATGAGCAGTTCTTC.

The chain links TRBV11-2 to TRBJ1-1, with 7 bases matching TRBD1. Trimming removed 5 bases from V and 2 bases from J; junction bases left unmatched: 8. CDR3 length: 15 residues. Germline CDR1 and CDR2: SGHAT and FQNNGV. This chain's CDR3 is CASSPRQGENTEAFF. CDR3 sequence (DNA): TGTGCCAGCAGCCCCCGACAGGGAGAAAACACTGAAGCTTTCTTT.

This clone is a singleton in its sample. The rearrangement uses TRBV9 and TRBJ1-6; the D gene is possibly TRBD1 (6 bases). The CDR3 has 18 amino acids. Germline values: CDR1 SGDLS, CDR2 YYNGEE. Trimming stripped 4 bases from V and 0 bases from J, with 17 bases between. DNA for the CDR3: TGTGCCAGCAGCACCCAGGGGCCAGGGGACTCCTATAATTCACCCCTCCACTTT. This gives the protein CASSTQGPGDSYNSPLHF.

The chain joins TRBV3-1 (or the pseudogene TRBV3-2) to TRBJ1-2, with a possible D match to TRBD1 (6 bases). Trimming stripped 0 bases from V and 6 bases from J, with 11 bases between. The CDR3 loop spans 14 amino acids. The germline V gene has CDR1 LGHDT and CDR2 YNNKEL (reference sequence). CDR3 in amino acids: CASSQDQGWDGYTF. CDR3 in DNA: TGTGCCAGCAGCCAAGATCAGGGGTGGGATGGCTACACCTTC.

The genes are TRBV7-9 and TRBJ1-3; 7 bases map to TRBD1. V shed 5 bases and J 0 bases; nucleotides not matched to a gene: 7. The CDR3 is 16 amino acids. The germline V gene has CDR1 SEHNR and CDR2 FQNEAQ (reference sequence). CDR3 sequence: CASSISTGNSGNTIYF. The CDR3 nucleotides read TGTGCCAGCAGCATCTCGACAGGGAACTCTGGAAACACCATATATTTT.

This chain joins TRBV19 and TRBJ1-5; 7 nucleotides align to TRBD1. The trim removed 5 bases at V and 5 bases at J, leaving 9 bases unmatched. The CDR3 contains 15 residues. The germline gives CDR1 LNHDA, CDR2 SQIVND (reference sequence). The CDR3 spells CASSENRGWYQPQHF. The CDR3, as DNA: TGTGCCAGTAGTGAAAACAGGGGTTGGTATCAGCCCCAGCATTTT. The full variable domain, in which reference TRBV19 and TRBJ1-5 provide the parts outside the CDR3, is DGGITQSPKYLFRKEGQNVTLSCEQNLNHDAMYWYRQDPGQGLRLIYYSQIVNDFQKGDIAEGYSVSREKKESFPLTVTSAQKNPTAFYLCASSENRGWYQPQHFGDGTRLSIL.

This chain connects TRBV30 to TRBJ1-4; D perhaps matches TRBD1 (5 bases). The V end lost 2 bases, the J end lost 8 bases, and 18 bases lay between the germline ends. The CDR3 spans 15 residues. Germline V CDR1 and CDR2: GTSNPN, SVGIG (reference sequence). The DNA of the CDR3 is TGTGCCTGGAGTCCCCCGGGACTCAGGTGGGAAAAACTGTTTTTT. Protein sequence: CAWSPPGLRWEKLFF.

This CDR3 reads CASSLPGGSYNEQFF. The CDR3 DNA reads as TGCGCCAGCAGCTTGCCCGGGGGGAGTTACAATGAGCAGTTCTTC. The chain employs TRBV5-1 and TRBJ2-1; TRBD2 matches 7 bases. The CDR3 has 15 amino acids. Trimming took 1 base from V and 4 from J; bases not matched to a gene: 5. Germline lookup yields CDR1 SGHRS and CDR2 YFSETQ.

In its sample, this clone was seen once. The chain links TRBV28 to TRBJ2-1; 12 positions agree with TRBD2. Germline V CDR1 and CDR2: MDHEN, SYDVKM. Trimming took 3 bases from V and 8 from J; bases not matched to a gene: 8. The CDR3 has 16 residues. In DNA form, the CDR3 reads TGTGCCAGCAGTTTCCCCCTGGCTAGCGGGAGGGATGAGCAGTTCTTC. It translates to CASSFPLASGRDEQFF.

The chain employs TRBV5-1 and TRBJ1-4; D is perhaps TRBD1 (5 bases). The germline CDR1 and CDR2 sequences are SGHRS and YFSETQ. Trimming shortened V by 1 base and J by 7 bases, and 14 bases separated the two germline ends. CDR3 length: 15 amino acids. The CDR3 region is CASSLNAETAEKLFF. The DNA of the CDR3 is TGCGCCAGCAGCTTGAATGCTGAGACAGCTGAAAAACTGTTTTTT.

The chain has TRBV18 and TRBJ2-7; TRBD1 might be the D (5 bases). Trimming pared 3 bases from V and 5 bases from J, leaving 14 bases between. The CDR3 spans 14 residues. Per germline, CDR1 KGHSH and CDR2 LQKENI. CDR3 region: CASSPGQGLDEQYF. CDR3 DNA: TGTGCCAGCTCACCTGGGCAGGGTCTCGACGAGCAGTACTTC. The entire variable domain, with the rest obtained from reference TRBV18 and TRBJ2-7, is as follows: NAGVMQNPRHLVRRRGQEARLRCSPMKGHSHVYWYRQLPEEGLKFMVYLQKENIIDESGMPKERFSAEFPKEGPSILRIQQVVRGDSAAYFCASSPGQGLDEQYFGPGTRLTVT.

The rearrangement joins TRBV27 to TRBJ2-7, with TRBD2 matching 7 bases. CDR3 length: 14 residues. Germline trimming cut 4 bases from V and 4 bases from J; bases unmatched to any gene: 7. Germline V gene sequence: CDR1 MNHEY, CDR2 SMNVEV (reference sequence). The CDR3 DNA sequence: TGTGCCAGCAGTTCCTGGAGGGAGGGTTACGAGCAGTACTTC. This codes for CASSSWREGYEQYF.